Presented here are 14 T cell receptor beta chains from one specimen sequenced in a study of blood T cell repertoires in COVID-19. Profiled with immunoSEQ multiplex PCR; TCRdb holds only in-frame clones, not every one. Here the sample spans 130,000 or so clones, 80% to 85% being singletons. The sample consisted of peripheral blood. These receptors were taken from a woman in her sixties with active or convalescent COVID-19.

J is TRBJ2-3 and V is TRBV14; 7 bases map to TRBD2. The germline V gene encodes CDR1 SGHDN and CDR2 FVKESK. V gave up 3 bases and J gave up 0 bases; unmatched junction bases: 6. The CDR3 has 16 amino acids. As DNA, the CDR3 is TGTGCCAGCAGCCAGGGGACTACCCCTAGCACAGATACGCAGTATTTT. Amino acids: CASSQGTTPSTDTQYF.

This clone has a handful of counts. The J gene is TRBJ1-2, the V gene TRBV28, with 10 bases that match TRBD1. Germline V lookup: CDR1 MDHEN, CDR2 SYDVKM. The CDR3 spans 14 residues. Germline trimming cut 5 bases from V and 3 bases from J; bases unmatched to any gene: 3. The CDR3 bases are TGTGCCAGCAGTGGGACAGGGGTTCACTATGGCTACACCTTC. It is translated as CASSGTGVHYGYTF.

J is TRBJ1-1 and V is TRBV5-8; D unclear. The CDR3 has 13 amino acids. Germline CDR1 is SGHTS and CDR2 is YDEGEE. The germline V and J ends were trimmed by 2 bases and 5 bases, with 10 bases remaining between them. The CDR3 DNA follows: TGTGCCAGCAGCTTTCCAGGAGGTACTGAAGCTTTCTTT. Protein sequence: CASSFPGGTEAFF. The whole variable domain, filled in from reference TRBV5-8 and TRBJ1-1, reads EAGVTQSPTHLIKTRGQQATLRCSPISGHTSVYWYQQALGLGLQFLLWYDEGEERNRGNFPPRFSGRQFPNYSSELNVNALELEDSALYLCASSFPGGTEAFFGQGTRLTVV.

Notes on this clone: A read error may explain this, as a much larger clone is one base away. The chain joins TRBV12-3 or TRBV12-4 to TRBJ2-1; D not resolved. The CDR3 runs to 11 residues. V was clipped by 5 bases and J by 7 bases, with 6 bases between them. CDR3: CASSPRNEQFF. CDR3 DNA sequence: TGTGCCAGCAGTCCCAGGAATGAGCAGTTCTTC.

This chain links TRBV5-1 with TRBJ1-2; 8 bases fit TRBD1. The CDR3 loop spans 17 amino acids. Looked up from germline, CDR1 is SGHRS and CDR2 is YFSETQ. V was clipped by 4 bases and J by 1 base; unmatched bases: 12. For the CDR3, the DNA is TGCGCCAGCAGCCCGGGACAGGCAGAGTTTTATAACTATGGCTACACCTTC. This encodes CASSPGQAEFYNYGYTF.

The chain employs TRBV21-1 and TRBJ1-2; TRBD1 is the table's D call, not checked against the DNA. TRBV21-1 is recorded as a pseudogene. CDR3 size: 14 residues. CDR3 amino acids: CASSARRGRKGYTF. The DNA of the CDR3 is TGTGCCAGCAGCGCCCGCAGGGGAAGAAAGGGCTACACCTTC.

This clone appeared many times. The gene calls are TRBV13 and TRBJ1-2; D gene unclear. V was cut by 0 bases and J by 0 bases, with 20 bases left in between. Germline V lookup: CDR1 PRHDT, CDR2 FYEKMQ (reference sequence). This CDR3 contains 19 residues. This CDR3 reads CASSLGATPGYGANYGYTF. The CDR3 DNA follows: TGTGCCAGCAGCTTAGGCGCGACGCCCGGGTATGGAGCTAACTATGGCTACACCTTC.

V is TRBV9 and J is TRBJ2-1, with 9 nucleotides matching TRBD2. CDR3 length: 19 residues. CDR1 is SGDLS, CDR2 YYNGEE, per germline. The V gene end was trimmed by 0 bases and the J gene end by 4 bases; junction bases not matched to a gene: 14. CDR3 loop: CASSVGLGGASGTYNEQFF. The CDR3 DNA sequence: TGTGCCAGCAGCGTAGGCCTCGGAGGGGCTAGCGGGACGTACAATGAGCAGTTCTTC.

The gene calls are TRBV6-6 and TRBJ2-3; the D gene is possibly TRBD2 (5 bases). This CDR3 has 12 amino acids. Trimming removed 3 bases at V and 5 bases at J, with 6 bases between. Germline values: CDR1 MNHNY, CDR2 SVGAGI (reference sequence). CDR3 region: CASSYRGDTQYF. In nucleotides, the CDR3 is TGTGCCAGCAGTTATCGGGGAGATACGCAGTATTTT.

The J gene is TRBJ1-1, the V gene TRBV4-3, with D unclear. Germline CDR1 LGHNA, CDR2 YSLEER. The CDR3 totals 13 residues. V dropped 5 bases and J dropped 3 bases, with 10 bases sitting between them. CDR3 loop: CASSYTRDTEAFF. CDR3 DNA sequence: TGCGCCAGCAGCTATACGCGGGACACTGAAGCTTTCTTT.

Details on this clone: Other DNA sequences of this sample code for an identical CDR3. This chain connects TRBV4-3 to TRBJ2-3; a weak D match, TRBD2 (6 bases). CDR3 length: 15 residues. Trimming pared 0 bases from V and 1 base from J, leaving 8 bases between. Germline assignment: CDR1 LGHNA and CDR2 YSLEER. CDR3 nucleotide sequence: TGCGCCAGCAGCCAAGATCGGAGGGGCACAGATACGCAGTATTTT. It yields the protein CASSQDRRGTDTQYF.

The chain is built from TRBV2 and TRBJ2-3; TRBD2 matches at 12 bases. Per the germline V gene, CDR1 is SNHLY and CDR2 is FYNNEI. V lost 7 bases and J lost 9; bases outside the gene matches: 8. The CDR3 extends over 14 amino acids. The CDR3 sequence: CASKGLAGSGTQYF. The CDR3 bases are TGTGCCAGCAAGGGACTAGCGGGTTCGGGAACGCAGTATTTT. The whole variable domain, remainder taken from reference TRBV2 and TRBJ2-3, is EPEVTQTPSHQVTQMGQEVILRCVPISNHLYFYWYRQILGQKVEFLVSFYNNEISEKSEIFDDQFSVERPDGSNFTLKIRSTKLEDSAMYFCASKGLAGSGTQYFGPGTRLTVL.

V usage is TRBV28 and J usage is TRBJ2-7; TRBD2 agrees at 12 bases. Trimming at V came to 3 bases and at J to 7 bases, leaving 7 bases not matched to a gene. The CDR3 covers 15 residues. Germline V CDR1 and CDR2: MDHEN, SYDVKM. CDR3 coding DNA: TGTGCCAGCAGTTTTCCCGGACTAGCGGGAAGGGAGCAGTACTTC. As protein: CASSFPGLAGREQYF.

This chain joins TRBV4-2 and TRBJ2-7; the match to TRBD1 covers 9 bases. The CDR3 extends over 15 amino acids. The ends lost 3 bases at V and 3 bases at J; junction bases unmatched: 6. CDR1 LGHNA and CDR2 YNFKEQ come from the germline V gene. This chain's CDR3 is CASSQQDRGGYEQYF. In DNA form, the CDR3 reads TGTGCCAGCAGCCAGCAGGACAGGGGCGGCTACGAGCAGTACTTC.